This T cell receptor (beta chain) stems from a study of T cells in Graves' hyperthyroidism and ophthalmopathy. About the study: Any treatment followed the collection of peripheral blood at initial diagnosis.

Turning to this clonotype: A read error may be the cause here, since a much bigger clone is one base away.

The definition of stable Graves' hyperthyroidism was no ophthalmopathy progression within 18 months. Patients with uncontrolled infections, other autoimmune diseases, pregnancy or lactation were excluded. PBMCs stemmed from 10 ml fresh peripheral blood. With V trimmed by 3 bases and J by 3 bases, 5 bases remained unmatched. The germline V gene has CDR1 LGHDT and CDR2 YNNKEL (reference sequence). The CDR3 extends over 15 amino acids. Researchers amplified the TCR beta CDR3 regions from RNA transcripts. An initial round of RT-PCR targeting the TCR CDR3 relied on the HTBI primer set. TCRdb reprocessed the multiplex PCR reads via MiXCR and lists one record per CDR3 protein. The data hold some 460,000 distinct CDR3 sequences, with less than 20% observed a single time.

The specimen sequenced was blood. The rearrangement links TRBV3-1 to TRBJ2-3; TRBD1 agrees at 8 bases. This TCR was recovered from a young woman with Graves' hyperthyroidism. This CDR3 reads CASSHLRTGTDTQYF. CDR3 coding DNA: TGTGCCAGCAGCCATTTAAGGACAGGGACAGATACGCAGTATTTT.